This T cell receptor (beta chain) was obtained from a study of T cell responses to AZD1222 COVID-19 vaccine. Regarding the study as a whole: White British donors predominated, females outnumbered males, and clonal diversity was possibly underestimated. Only a handful of AZD1222 recipients tested seropositive at baseline. Spike as a whole was targeted by vaccine-associated CD4 TCRs, dominant at 160-218 and 743-854.

Measured with immunoSEQ multiplex PCR; TCRdb has only the in-frame clones, and not every one. The table shows about 160,000 clones, with roughly 90% occurring only once. Turning to this clone: The antigen is unknown.

The CDR3 consists of 14 residues. Germline CDR1 is LGHDT and CDR2 is YNNKEL (reference sequence). The V gene end was trimmed by 1 base and the J gene end by 7 bases; junction bases not matched to a gene: 6. Sequencing used peripheral blood, obtained 28 days after the second AZD1222 dose. The source is an adult who received the AZD1222 COVID-19 vaccine. This chain uses TRBV3-1 (or the pseudogene TRBV3-2) with TRBJ1-1, with TRBD1 identical over 7 bases. Here the CDR3 DNA reads TGTGCCAGCAGCCAAGCCGTGGGACAGCTTGAAGCTTTCTTT. It specifies CASSQAVGQLEAFF.